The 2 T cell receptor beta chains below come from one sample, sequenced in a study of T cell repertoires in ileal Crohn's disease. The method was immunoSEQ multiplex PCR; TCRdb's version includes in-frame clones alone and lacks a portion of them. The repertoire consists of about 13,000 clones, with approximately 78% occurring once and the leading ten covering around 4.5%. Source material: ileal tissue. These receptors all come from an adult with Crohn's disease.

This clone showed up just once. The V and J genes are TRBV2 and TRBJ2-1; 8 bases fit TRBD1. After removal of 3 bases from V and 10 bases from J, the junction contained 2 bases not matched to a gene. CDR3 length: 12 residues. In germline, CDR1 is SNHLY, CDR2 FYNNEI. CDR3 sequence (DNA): TGTGCCAGCAGTGACAGGGGGCAAGAGCAGTTCTTC. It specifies CASSDRGQEQFF.

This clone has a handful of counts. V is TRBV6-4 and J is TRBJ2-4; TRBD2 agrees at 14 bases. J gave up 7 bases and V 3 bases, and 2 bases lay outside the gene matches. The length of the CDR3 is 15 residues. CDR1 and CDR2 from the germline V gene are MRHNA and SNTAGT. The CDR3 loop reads CASSETSGGANIQYF. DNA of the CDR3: TGTGCCAGCAGTGAGACTAGCGGGGGGGCCAACATTCAGTACTTC.